Listed below are T cell receptor beta chains from one sample, sequenced in a study of blood T cell repertoires in COVID-19. Assay: immunoSEQ multiplex PCR; the TCRdb copy retains only in-frame clones and omits some. This sample carries approximately 90,000 clones, 70% to 90% of them seen once, and the ten largest clones take around 1.3%. Sequencing was performed on peripheral blood. These TCRs come from a man older than 75 with active or convalescent COVID-19. Each CDR3 is given with its conserved first and last residue. The D gene is left open where the match is weak. Size is stated for part of the rows, as once, few or many counts, or as a class when the clone is expanded.

v_call	clone_size	j_call	d_call	cdr3_nt	cdr3_aa
TRBV7-3	.	TRBJ2-3	TRBD2	TGTGCCAGCAGCTTAATAGGTCGGCTAGCGGGAGGGTCTGATACGCAGTATTTT	CASSLIGRLAGGSDTQYF
TRBV7-2	.	TRBJ1-5	.	TGTGCCAGCAGACGGGACATTTATAGCAATCAGCCCCAGCATTTT	CASRRDIYSNQPQHF
TRBV2	.	TRBJ2-3	.	TGTGCCAGCAGTTACTGGTCCACAGATACGCAGTATTTT	CASSYWSTDTQYF
TRBV10-3	.	TRBJ2-2	.	TGTGCCATCAGTGAGAGGGGAATAAATCTAGGGAACACCGGGGAGCTGTTTTTT	CAISERGINLGNTGELFF
TRBV7-9	.	TRBJ2-5	.	TGTGCCAGCAGCTTAGGTAGCCTAGCGGAGACCCAGTACTTC	CASSLGSLAETQYF
TRBV19	.	TRBJ1-2	.	TGTGCCAGTAGTATAGATTGGCGGGGCCTGGGAGGCTACACCTTC	CASSIDWRGLGGYTF
TRBV19	.	TRBJ1-1	.	TGTGCCAGTAGTATGCGGGGCGGGGGCACTGAAGCTTTCTTT	CASSMRGGGTEAFF
TRBV24-1	.	TRBJ2-1	TRBD1	TGTGCCACCAGTGATCCGGGACAGGGGGCGACCTACAATGAGCAGTTCTTC	CATSDPGQGATYNEQFF
TRBV7-6	.	TRBJ2-1	TRBD2	TGTGCCAGCAGCTTAACTAGCGGGACCTACAATGAGCAGTTCTTC	CASSLTSGTYNEQFF
TRBV19	.	TRBJ2-3	TRBD1	TGTGCCAGTAGTATGGGGACAGGTATTAGCACAGATACGCAGTATTTT	CASSMGTGISTDTQYF
TRBV14	.	TRBJ1-4	TRBD1	TGTGCCAGCAGCCAAGAAAGGGGGCGGGTGTTTTTT	CASSQERGRVFF
TRBV4-3	.	TRBJ1-4	.	TGCGCCAGCAGCCAACAGGGGACTACCCTCCATGAAAAACTGTTTTTT	CASSQQGTTLHEKLFF
TRBV27	.	TRBJ2-7	TRBD2	TGTGCCACCCCTCTCCATTCCCCTCCTAGCGGGAGGAAAGACTACGAGCAGTACTTC	CATPLHSPPSGRKDYEQYF
TRBV5-1	once	TRBJ1-6	TRBD1	TGCGCCAGCAGCCTAGACGGACAGGGGACTTCACCCCTCCACTTT	CASSLDGQGTSPLHF
TRBV5-4	.	TRBJ2-7	TRBD2	TGTGCCAGCAGCTTAGGGGGCAGCGGGAGGGCCTACGAGCAGTACTTC	CASSLGGSGRAYEQYF
TRBV30	.	TRBJ2-2	TRBD2	TGTGCCTGGAGTAACATCTGGAAGTTAGCGGGAGACGGCGGGGAGCTGTTTTTT	CAWSNIWKLAGDGGELFF
TRBV28	.	TRBJ1-4	.	TGTGCCAGCAGTTTTGTAGCGGGACGTAAGTTTTTT	CASSFVAGRKFF
TRBV19	.	TRBJ2-1	TRBD2	TGTGCCAGTAGACTAGCGGAGGCAGACTACAATGAGCAGTTCTTC	CASRLAEADYNEQFF
TRBV7-3	.	TRBJ1-2	.	TGTGCCAGCAGCCCAGGTTTGGGGGCCTATGGCTACACCTTC	CASSPGLGAYGYTF
TRBV18	.	TRBJ1-2	TRBD1	TGTGCCAGCTCACCACCGGGACAGGGGGGCTATGGCTACACCTTC	CASSPPGQGGYGYTF
TRBV27	.	TRBJ2-7	.	TGTGCCAGCAGTAGGGGTTCGGTGGGGGAGCAGTACTTC	CASSRGSVGEQYF
TRBV5-4	.	TRBJ1-2	.	TGTGCCAGCAGCTTTAGTGGGGGCCCCATCAGCTATGGCTACACCTTC	CASSFSGGPISYGYTF
TRBV27	.	TRBJ1-6	.	TGTGCCAGCAGTTTTGGACAGAGGGACGGTTCACCCCTCCACTTT	CASSFGQRDGSPLHF
TRBV19	.	TRBJ1-1	TRBD1	TGTGCCAGTAGTTTATCGGCAGGGGGCACTGAAGCTTTCTTT	CASSLSAGGTEAFF
TRBV4-3	once	TRBJ2-1	TRBD2	TGCGCCAGCAGCCAAGTTAGCGGGACTACAAGGTTCTTC	CASSQVSGTTRFF
TRBV3-1/TRBV3-2	.	TRBJ1-5	.	TGTGCCAGCAGCCGCGGGGATAGCAATCAGCCCCAGCATTTT	CASSRGDSNQPQHF
TRBV9	few	TRBJ1-1	TRBD1	TGTGCCAGCAGCGTAGACCCCCAGGGGGCGATTACTGAAGCTTTCTTT	CASSVDPQGAITEAFF
TRBV7-8	.	TRBJ1-2	.	TGTGCCAGCAGCTTCTCGACAGGCCAAAACTATGGCTACACCTTC	CASSFSTGQNYGYTF
TRBV6-5	.	TRBJ1-5	TRBD1	TGTGCCAGCGGGGACAGGTTGAATCAGCCCCAGCATTTT	CASGDRLNQPQHF
TRBV12-3/TRBV12-4	.	TRBJ1-2	.	TGTGCCAGCAGTGCGGGGGGAGGCTACACCTTC	CASSAGGGYTF
TRBV6-6	few	TRBJ2-7	TRBD2	TGTGCCAGCAGGGACTGGGGAGGGTACGAGCAGTACTTC	CASRDWGGYEQYF
TRBV5-5	.	TRBJ2-3	TRBD2	TGTGCCAGCAGCGATACTAGCGGGTCAGATACGCAGTATTTT	CASSDTSGSDTQYF
TRBV2	.	TRBJ2-1	.	TGTGCCAGCAGTGGTGAGGGGGTGGTCTACAATGAGCAGTTCTTC	CASSGEGVVYNEQFF
TRBV19	.	TRBJ1-6	TRBD1	TGTGCCAGTAGTAACAACCCCGGGACAGTTAATTCACCCCTCCACTTT	CASSNNPGTVNSPLHF
TRBV19	few	TRBJ2-7	.	TGTGCCAGCCGGGGAGCCAACTCCTACGAGCAGTACTTC	CASRGANSYEQYF
TRBV20-1	.	TRBJ2-7	TRBD2	TGCAGTGCTGGTGGACTAGCGGGAGCCACCTACGAGCAGTACTTC	CSAGGLAGATYEQYF